This TCR beta chain was profiled in a study of radiotherapy plus CTLA-4 blockade in lung cancer. Findings and caveats of the study: Early shifts in blood T cell clones, with interferon-beta, reportedly predicted response best. Peripheral blood showed expansion of tumor-derived TCR clones after radiotherapy and ipilimumab.

In its sample, this clone was seen a few times. The antigen remains undetermined. The CDR3 runs 13 residues. The V end lost 4 bases, the J end lost 5 bases, and 11 bases lay between the germline ends. Germline V CDR1 and CDR2: LNHDA, SQIVND (reference sequence). Receiving focal radiation plus CTLA-4 blockade with ipilimumab were patients who had chemo-refractory metastatic non-small-cell lung cancer. The assay was immunoSEQ multiplex PCR, and TCRdb's table has in-frame clones only and misses some. The sample has 40,000 to 55,000 clones, roughly 80% seen once. The receptor was isolated from a human donor with non-small cell lung cancer whose response to radiotherapy plus ipilimumab could not be evaluated. Sequencing was performed on peripheral blood, taken from a patient treated with radiotherapy plus ipilimumab. This chain joins TRBV19 and TRBJ2-5; tentatively, D is TRBD2 (5 bases). This CDR3 is CASSRGLGETQYF. In nucleotides, the CDR3 is TGTGCCAGTAGTAGAGGACTCGGGGAGACCCAGTACTTC.